These 25 T cell receptor beta chains were all obtained from the same sample, sequenced in a study of T cells in Graves' hyperthyroidism and ophthalmopathy. RNA transcripts yielded amplified TCR beta CDR3 regions. First-round RT-PCR targeting the TCR CDR3 was performed with the HTBI primer set. TCRdb reprocessed the multiplex PCR reads via MiXCR and lists one record per CDR3 protein. Counted here are about 720,000 distinct CDR3 sequences, roughly a sixth occurring once; the ten biggest clones make up around 15%. Sequenced input: blood. The origin of the receptors is a woman between 45 and 60 years old with Graves' hyperthyroidism that later progressed to Graves' ophthalmopathy.

This clonotype has a handful of counts. The chain combines TRBV7-3 with TRBJ2-3, with a weak D call TRBD1 (6 bases). V lost 1 base and J lost 4, with 12 bases in between. Per the germline V gene, CDR1 is SGHTA and CDR2 is FQGTGA. CDR3 length equals 15 residues. The CDR3 coding sequence is TGTGCCAGCAGCTTAAATCAGGGGATATCAGATACGCAGTATTTT. Translating gives CASSLNQGISDTQYF.

There are many counts of this clonotype. The V call is TRBV30, the J call TRBJ2-7; D tentatively reads TRBD1 or TRBD2 (5 bases each). CDR3 length: 14 residues. Germline values: CDR1 GTSNPN, CDR2 SVGIG (reference sequence). V lost 2 bases, J lost 4 bases, and 15 bases lay in between. CDR3 DNA: TGTGCCTGGAGTCCCGGGACGGACGTGTACGAGCAGTACTTC. This translates into CAWSPGTDVYEQYF. Combining the CDR3 with reference TRBV30 and TRBJ2-7 gives the whole variable domain SQTIHQWPATLVQPVGSPLSLECTVEGTSNPNLYWYRQAAGRGLQLLFYSVGIGQISSEVPQNLSASRPQDRQFILSSKKLLLSDSGFYLCAWSPGTDVYEQYFGPGTRLTVT.

The chain couples TRBV11-1 to TRBJ2-4; 7 nucleotides line up with TRBD1. CDR3 length: 15 amino acids. The junction had 8 bases not matched to a gene; V was cut back by 5 bases and J by 4 bases. Looked up from germline, CDR1 is SGHAT and CDR2 is FQDESV (reference sequence). CDR3 region: CASSAADRLKNIQYF. As DNA, the CDR3 is TGTGCCAGCAGCGCCGCGGACAGGCTAAAAAACATTCAGTACTTC.

This chain connects TRBV19 to TRBJ2-5, with 7 positions matching TRBD1. Germline CDR1 is LNHDA and CDR2 is SQIVND (reference sequence). V was clipped by 4 bases and J by 5 bases; unmatched bases: 10. The CDR3 has 15 amino acids. CDR3 nucleotides: TGTGCCAGTAGTACTGGGACAGAGGCCGCGGAGACCCAGTACTTC. It yields the protein CASSTGTEAAETQYF.

This clonotype has ten or more counts. The V call is TRBV20-1, the J call TRBJ2-1; D possibly corresponds to TRBD2 (5 bases). The V end was cut by 3 bases, the J end by 2 bases, with 17 bases between. CDR3 length: 16 residues. CDR1 DFQATT and CDR2 SNEGSKA come from the germline V gene (reference sequence). The CDR3 bases are TGCAGTGCTAGCGGAGGCGAGGGAGTGACCTACAATGAGCAGTTCTTC. Amino acid sequence: CSASGGEGVTYNEQFF.

There are a few counts of this clonotype. J is TRBJ1-6 and V is TRBV20-1, with a possible D match to TRBD1 (5 bases). CDR3 length equals 13 residues. Germline CDR1 DFQATT, CDR2 SNEGSKA (reference sequence). V lost 3 bases and J lost 13, with 16 bases in between. In DNA, the CDR3 is TGCAGTGCTAGGCGGGGACGGACGCCCCCCCTCCACTTT. This codes for CSARRGRTPPLHF.

The CDR3 region has the DNA TGTGCCAGCAGTACCGGGGTGGACAGGGAGGTTGACGAGCAGTACTTC. Its protein product is CASSTGVDREVDEQYF. V is TRBV6-1 and J is TRBJ2-7; 8 bases align to TRBD1. CDR1 is MNHNS and CDR2 is SASEGT in the germline V gene. This CDR3 is 16 amino acids long. V shed 5 bases and J 5 bases; nucleotides not matched to a gene: 14.

The chain carries TRBV15 and TRBJ2-1; D remains unclear. This CDR3 region has 17 residues. V lost 0 bases and J lost 7, with 19 bases in between. Germline V CDR1 and CDR2: LNHNV, YYDKDF (reference sequence). DNA of the CDR3: TGTGCCACCAGCAGAGATCTACCCAGTCAATCCAGGAATGAGCAGTTCTTC. Protein sequence: CATSRDLPSQSRNEQFF.

The rearrangement joins TRBV14 to TRBJ1-1; D not resolved. The V gene lost 0 bases and the J gene lost 11 bases, with 16 bases spanning the gap. Germline V lookup: CDR1 SGHDN, CDR2 FVKESK. This CDR3 has 14 amino acids. CDR3 bases: TGTGCCAGCAGCCAAGACCTGGAACGAAAATACGCTTTCTTT. This gives the protein CASSQDLERKYAFF.

This clonotype was observed many times. The chain has TRBV7-2 and TRBJ2-1, with D possibly matching TRBD2 (6 bases). The V gene lost 7 bases and the J gene lost 6 bases, with 16 bases spanning the gap. Looked up from germline, CDR1 is SGHTA and CDR2 is FQGNSA. This CDR3 has 14 amino acids. CDR3 protein: CASNVAAVGNEQFF. The CDR3 coding sequence is TGTGCCAGCAATGTAGCGGCAGTCGGCAATGAGCAGTTCTTC.

In the case of this clonotype: Its ends do not fully match the called genes, so a read error is possible. J is TRBJ1-5 and V is TRBV6-1; perhaps TRBD1 as D (5 bases). There are 14 residues in the CDR3. Germline-derived CDR1 and CDR2 are MNHNS and SASEGT. CDR3: CATRTGTSNQPRHF. The CDR3 DNA follows: TGTGCCACCCGGACGGGGACCAGCAATCAGCCCCGGCATTTT.

The chain recombines TRBV6-2 or TRBV6-3 with TRBJ2-5, with unresolved D. CDR1 is MNHEY and CDR2 is SVGEGT in the germline V gene. With 8 bases removed from V and 2 bases from J, the gap between germline ends came to 9 bases. The CDR3 is made up of 12 amino acids. CDR3 in amino acids: CASGPRQETQYF. CDR3 DNA sequence: TGTGCCAGCGGGCCCCGACAAGAGACCCAGTACTTC.

The sample holds a few counts of this clonotype. The chain has TRBV5-1 and TRBJ2-1, with 9 bases lining up with TRBD1. The V gene end was trimmed by 0 bases and the J gene end by 6 bases; junction bases not matched to a gene: 10. In germline, CDR1 is SGHRS, CDR2 YFSETQ. The CDR3 sequence is 17 residues long. The CDR3 coding sequence is TGCGCCAGCAGCTTGGCAGGGACAGGGCTAGCGTTCAATGAGCAGTTCTTC. Translation: CASSLAGTGLAFNEQFF.

This clonotype was counted ten times or more. The chain couples TRBV11-1 to TRBJ1-1, with D perhaps TRBD1 (6 bases). Germline V CDR1 and CDR2: SGHAT, FQDESV (reference sequence). V was clipped by 7 bases and J by 1 base, with 16 bases between them. This CDR3 comprises 15 residues. The CDR3 here is CASTPGTPQNTEAFF. CDR3 in DNA: TGTGCCAGCACCCCCGGGACACCTCAGAACACTGAAGCTTTCTTT.

This clonotype was recorded a few times. The DNA for the CDR3 is TGTGCCAGCAGTTACTCGAATATCGGCACCCTAGGGGCAGATACGCAGTATTTT. Protein product: CASSYSNIGTLGADTQYF. The chain joins TRBV6-9 to TRBJ2-3, with D perhaps matching TRBD1 (5 bases). This CDR3 spans 18 amino acids. Between the trimmed V and J ends, which lost 3 bases and 4 bases, there was a span of 23 bases. The germline V gene has CDR1 MNHGY and CDR2 SVAAGI.

This clonotype was observed many times. This chain links TRBV2 with TRBJ2-2, with D perhaps given as TRBD1 or TRBD2 (5 bases each). Trimming took 5 bases from V and 4 from J, leaving 14 bases between them. Germline V CDR1 and CDR2: SNHLY, FYNNEI. The CDR3 runs to 15 residues. The CDR3 coding sequence is TGTGCCAGCAGTCCTCGACAGACTACCACCGGGGAGCTGTTTTTT. As protein: CASSPRQTTTGELFF.

A few counts support this clonotype. The chain uses TRBV20-1 and TRBJ2-1; D possibly corresponds to TRBD2 (5 bases). Germline V gene sequence: CDR1 DFQATT, CDR2 SNEGSKA (reference sequence). Trimming left V 5 bases short and J 8 bases short, with 22 bases between. The CDR3 has 15 amino acids. This chain's CDR3 is CSAYKRGFLLDEQFF. The DNA of the CDR3 is TGCAGTGCTTATAAACGCGGGTTTCTTTTGGATGAGCAGTTCTTC.

This clonotype was counted many times. V usage is TRBV12-3 or TRBV12-4 and J usage is TRBJ1-5; D is unclear. This CDR3 spans 15 amino acids. Trimming pared 5 bases from V and 2 bases from J, leaving 13 bases between. CDR3 in amino acids: CASSPTALGNQPQHF. In DNA form, the CDR3 reads TGTGCCAGCAGTCCCACAGCTTTAGGCAATCAGCCCCAGCATTTT.

In regard to this clonotype: The junction departs from germline at one end; a sequencing error may be responsible. The chain uses TRBV15 and TRBJ1-2, with D unclear. Germline CDR1 LNHNV, CDR2 YYDKDF (reference sequence). This CDR3 has 13 amino acids. The CDR3 DNA follows: TGTGCCACCAGCAGAGAAAATAACCATGGCTACACCTTC. Its protein is CATSRENNHGYTF. The whole variable domain, remainder taken from reference TRBV15 and TRBJ1-2, is DAMVIQNPRYQVTQFGKPVTLSCSQTLNHNVMYWYQQKSSQAPKLLFHYYDKDFNNEADTPDNFQSRRPNTSFCFLDIRSPGLGDTAMYLCATSRENNHGYTFGSGTRLTVV.

The chain couples TRBV12-5 to TRBJ1-2, with D possibly being TRBD1 (6 bases). CDR3 length: 14 residues. Germline CDR1 LGHNT, CDR2 FRNRAP. The ends were cut back, 1 base at V and 6 bases at J, with 12 bases in the middle. CDR3 bases: TGTGCTAGTGGTTTGGACAGGGTCTGGGATGGCTACACCTTC. Encoded protein: CASGLDRVWDGYTF.

V gene TRBV27 combines with J gene TRBJ2-7, with a weak D call TRBD2 (5 bases). V lost 8 bases to trimming and J lost 1 base, with 15 bases between them. This CDR3 has 14 residues. From germline, CDR1 is MNHEY and CDR2 SMNVEV (reference sequence). CDR3 region: CASQRGDGSYEQYF. CDR3 nucleotide sequence: TGTGCCAGCCAACGGGGTGACGGGTCCTACGAGCAGTACTTC.

This clonotype was seen repeatedly, ten times or more. This sequence joins TRBV7-6 and TRBJ2-1, with 8 bases fitting TRBD2. The ends lost 1 base at V and 15 bases at J; junction bases unmatched: 11. This CDR3 comprises 14 residues. Germline lookup yields CDR1 SGHVS and CDR2 FNYEAQ. The chain's CDR3 is CASSLGRYGGGMFF. DNA of the CDR3: TGTGCCAGCAGCTTAGGACGTTACGGGGGGGGTATGTTCTTC.

This clonotype was recorded many times. This chain connects TRBV5-1 to TRBJ2-3, with D possibly TRBD1 on 6 matching bases. Trimming pared 3 bases from V and 5 bases from J, leaving 10 bases between. The CDR3 has 13 amino acids. CDR1 is SGHRS, CDR2 YFSETQ, per germline. The CDR3 sequence: CASSWDNLDTQYF. The CDR3 nucleotides are TGCGCCAGCAGCTGGGACAACCTAGATACGCAGTATTTT.

This clonotype was seen at least ten times. The chain uses TRBV12-3 or TRBV12-4 and TRBJ2-1; possible D gene TRBD1, 5 bases. The CDR3 covers 18 residues. V shed 4 bases and J shed 8 bases, with 27 bases lying between them. The chain's CDR3 is CASSYRTLGQGRFHEQFF. CDR3 sequence (DNA): TGTGCCAGCAGTTACCGAACCCTGGGGCAGGGAAGGTTTCATGAGCAGTTCTTC.

The gene calls are TRBV27 and TRBJ1-5, with D unclear. The V end lost 4 bases, the J end lost 6 bases, and 13 bases lay between the germline ends. Germline loops: CDR1 MNHEY, CDR2 SMNVEV (reference sequence). CDR3 length equals 14 residues. The CDR3 nucleotides read TGTGCCAGCAGTTCAACGATAGTGAGTCAGCCCCAGCATTTT. Amino acids: CASSSTIVSQPQHF.